This note documents a single TCR beta chain sequence. This sample is drawn from a study of blood T cell repertoires in COVID-19. Germline values: CDR1 LGHNA, CDR2 YNFKEQ. The germline V and J ends were trimmed by 0 bases and 3 bases, with 14 bases remaining between them. This CDR3 is built from 16 residues. Measured with immunoSEQ multiplex PCR; TCRdb has only the in-frame clones, and not every one. This sample has fewer than 250,000 clones; around 80% occur once, and the top ten carry more than 8%. The sequencing input was peripheral blood. The chain is built from TRBV4-2 and TRBJ1-2; D is unresolved. The receptor's source is a woman aged 50 to 60 with acute or convalescent COVID-19. CDR3: CASSQDNPAVDYGYTF. CDR3 bases: TGTGCCAGCAGCCAAGATAATCCAGCGGTCGACTATGGCTACACCTTC.